A single sample gave rise to the 20 T cell receptor beta chains below, sequenced in a study of blood T cell repertoires in COVID-19. TCRdb keeps only in-frame clones here, not all; method: immunoSEQ multiplex PCR. The sample yields roughly 350,000 clones, 85% to 90% seen once. What was sequenced was peripheral blood. All receptors derive from a woman between 45 and 60 years old with COVID-19, enrolled during active disease.

The rearrangement joins TRBV29-1 to TRBJ2-5, with a possible D match to TRBD1 (5 bases). The CDR3 is 11 amino acids. Between the trimmed V and J ends, which lost 7 bases and 9 bases, there was a span of 15 bases. Germline CDR1 is SQVTM and CDR2 is ANQGSEA. The DNA for the CDR3 is TGCAGCGGAGCCCATCAGGGCGCCCAGTACTTC. This gives the protein CSGAHQGAQYF.

The rearrangement uses TRBV6-5 and TRBJ2-1, with D possibly matching TRBD1 (5 bases). The germline V gene encodes CDR1 MNHEY and CDR2 SVGAGI. Trimming removed 8 bases from V and 8 bases from J, with 19 bases in between. The length of the CDR3 is 14 residues. The chain's CDR3 is CASCPSWGTDEQFF. The DNA of the CDR3 is TGTGCCAGCTGCCCTTCTTGGGGCACTGATGAGCAGTTCTTC.

This rearrangement joins TRBV19 to TRBJ1-5; no firm D call. The CDR3 spans 15 residues. CDR1 and CDR2 (germline): LNHDA, SQIVND (reference sequence). The ends were cut back, 4 bases at V and 2 bases at J, with 12 bases in the middle. In nucleotides, the CDR3 is TGTGCCAGTAGTACCCCGGGGAGGGGCAATCAGCCCCAGCATTTT. As protein: CASSTPGRGNQPQHF.

The V gene is TRBV7-2, the J gene TRBJ2-7, with 11 bases lining up with TRBD2. Germline assignment: CDR1 SGHTA and CDR2 FQGNSA. This CDR3 spans 15 amino acids. V lost 1 base to trimming and J lost 4 bases; unmatched junction nucleotides: 3. In DNA, the CDR3 is TGTGCCAGCAGCTTAGTAGCGGGAGGGCCTTACGAGCAGTACTTC. Its protein product is CASSLVAGGPYEQYF.

This chain connects TRBV6-5 to TRBJ2-2; 9 nucleotides align to TRBD2. CDR1 and CDR2 from the germline V gene are MNHEY and SVGAGI. The trim removed 6 bases at V and 3 bases at J, leaving 2 bases unmatched. The CDR3 is made up of 14 amino acids. This CDR3 reads CASRRLADTGELFF. The DNA for the CDR3 is TGTGCCAGCAGAAGACTAGCGGACACCGGGGAGCTGTTTTTT.

The chain is built from TRBV19 and TRBJ2-2, with 8 bases matching TRBD1. V gave up 9 bases and J gave up 3 bases; unmatched junction bases: 9. This CDR3 has 15 residues. The germline gives CDR1 LNHDA, CDR2 SQIVND (reference sequence). The CDR3 here is CARWEDRAYTGELFF. DNA for the CDR3: TGTGCCAGATGGGAGGACAGGGCCTACACCGGGGAGCTGTTTTTT.

The chain is built from TRBV3-1 (or the pseudogene TRBV3-2) and TRBJ2-1; no clear D. The CDR3 sequence is 15 residues long. CDR1 is LGHDT, CDR2 YNNKEL, per germline (reference sequence). Trimming took off 1 base at V and 9 bases at J, with 16 bases between the two ends. For the CDR3, the DNA is TGTGCCAGCAGCCAAGGGTCCCTAGGTTTTCGTGAGCAGTTCTTC. Translation gives CASSQGSLGFREQFF.

The chain employs TRBV1 and TRBJ2-7; the listed D gene, TRBD2, was not tested against the DNA. TRBV1 counts as a pseudogene. The CDR3 totals 20 residues. The CDR3 loop is CTSSQLSQREGLERGYEQYF. DNA of the CDR3: TGCACCAGCAGCCAGCTTTCCCAGCGGGAGGGTCTTGAAAGGGGCTACGAGCAGTACTTC.

This clone was found once. The rearrangement links TRBV19 to TRBJ1-2, with a tentative D call TRBD1 (6 bases). The germline CDR1 and CDR2 sequences are LNHDA and SQIVND (reference sequence). The CDR3 covers 15 residues. V was cut by 5 bases and J by 1 base, with 14 bases left in between. The CDR3 bases are TGTGCCAGTAGTGATCCGGGACAACATAACTATGGCTACACCTTC. This sequence encodes CASSDPGQHNYGYTF.

The rearrangement joins TRBV19 to TRBJ2-7, with D possibly TRBD2 on 6 matching bases. V lost 4 bases and J 0 bases, leaving 13 bases between the germline ends. The CDR3 extends over 15 amino acids. Germline lookup yields CDR1 LNHDA and CDR2 SQIVND (reference sequence). CDR3: CASSKTSTDSYEQYF. The CDR3 DNA sequence: TGTGCCAGTAGTAAAACTAGCACCGACTCCTACGAGCAGTACTTC.

As DNA, the CDR3 is TGTGCCAGCAGTGCGGTTGCTAGCGGGGGGTACAATGAGCAGTTCTTC. It specifies CASSAVASGGYNEQFF. The chain is built from TRBV2 and TRBJ2-1; 11 bases match TRBD2. Trimming at V came to 4 bases and at J to 4 bases, leaving 6 bases not matched to a gene. From germline, CDR1 is SNHLY and CDR2 FYNNEI. The CDR3 length is 16 residues.

The chain carries TRBV28 and TRBJ2-2, with 8 positions matching TRBD1. The germline V gene has CDR1 MDHEN and CDR2 SYDVKM. The CDR3 has 15 amino acids. With 2 bases clipped from V and 6 bases from J, the junction kept 5 bases outside the gene matches. The CDR3: CASSLAGTGPGELFF. The CDR3 bases are TGTGCCAGCAGTTTAGCAGGGACAGGTCCCGGGGAGCTGTTTTTT.

This chain connects TRBV5-1 to TRBJ1-1, with a tentative D call TRBD1 (5 bases). This CDR3 has 15 amino acids. The V gene's germline CDR1 is SGHRS and CDR2 YFSETQ. Deletions cut 0 bases from V and 2 bases from J, with 11 bases between. In DNA form, the CDR3 reads TGCGCCAGCAGCTTGGCCGGCAGGGCCAACACTGAAGCTTTCTTT. Protein product: CASSLAGRANTEAFF.

The rearrangement uses TRBV18 and TRBJ2-3; maybe TRBD2 (6 bases). CDR1 KGHSH and CDR2 LQKENI come from the germline V gene. The CDR3 runs 15 residues. V was pared by 0 bases and J by 6 bases, with 13 bases between. The CDR3 loop reads CASSPPTGGGDTQYF. DNA of the CDR3: TGTGCCAGCTCACCACCGACCGGAGGAGGGGATACGCAGTATTTT.

The chain employs TRBV11-3 and TRBJ2-2; the match to TRBD2 covers 10 bases. The CDR3 has 17 amino acids. Germline lookup yields CDR1 SGHNT and CDR2 YENEEA. Losses at the gene ends were 2 bases for V and 6 bases for J; bases not matched to a gene: 9. Written as DNA, the CDR3 is TGTGCCAGCAGCTTACGGCTAGCGGGAGTTATGGCCGGGGAGCTGTTTTTT. It yields the protein CASSLRLAGVMAGELFF. Combining the CDR3 with reference TRBV11-3 and TRBJ2-2 gives the whole variable domain EAGVVQSPRYKIIEKKQPVAFWCNPISGHNTLYWYLQNLGQGPELLIRYENEEAVDDSQLPKDRFSAERLKGVDSTLKIQPAELGDSAVYLCASSLRLAGVMAGELFFGEGSRLTVL.

This chain links TRBV7-9 with TRBJ2-5; D not resolved. CDR1 SEHNR and CDR2 FQNEAQ come from the germline V gene (reference sequence). CDR3 length: 15 residues. V was pared by 0 bases and J by 2 bases, with 10 bases between. CDR3 coding DNA: TGTGCCAGCAGCTTAGCGGAGCTAGGTCAAGAGACCCAGTACTTC. This translates into CASSLAELGQETQYF.

The V and J genes are TRBV11-1 and TRBJ1-6; no clear D gene. Germline assignment: CDR1 SGHAT and CDR2 FQDESV (reference sequence). V was shortened by 8 bases and J by 7 bases, with 12 bases between the two germline ends. The CDR3 has 13 amino acids. CDR3 DNA: TGTGCCAGCGGTCGGGGTCAAAATTCACCCCTCCACTTT. Protein product: CASGRGQNSPLHF.

The chain has TRBV4-1 and TRBJ2-7, with D tentatively TRBD2 (5 bases). The CDR3 has 14 amino acids. Germline V lookup: CDR1 MGHRA, CDR2 YSYEKL. Trimming removed 1 base from V and 0 bases from J, with 7 bases in between. CDR3 residues: CASSQAGISYEQYF. In DNA, the CDR3 is TGCGCCAGCAGCCAAGCGGGGATCTCCTACGAGCAGTACTTC.

The CDR3 protein is CASSLNRVASGNTIYF. As DNA, the CDR3 is TGCGCCAGCAGCTTAAACAGGGTTGCATCTGGAAACACCATATATTTT. The chain joins TRBV5-1 to TRBJ1-3; a possible D gene is TRBD1 (6 bases). The V and J ends lost 2 bases and 1 base respectively, with 13 bases between them. This CDR3 spans 16 amino acids. Germline V gene lookup returns CDR1 SGHRS and CDR2 YFSETQ.

The chain couples TRBV6-5 to TRBJ1-4, with 8 bases matching TRBD1. This CDR3 region has 13 residues. Germline V CDR1 and CDR2: MNHEY, SVGAGI. Germline trimming cut 6 bases from V and 7 bases from J; bases unmatched to any gene: 4. The CDR3 DNA is TGTGCCAGCAGCCGGACAGGGCGTGAAAAACTGTTTTTT. It is translated as CASSRTGREKLFF.